These 14 T cell receptor beta chains originate from one sample sequenced in a study of spatial heterogeneity in lung cancer. General study findings and limits: One measure, the expanded intratumoral alpha and beta TCR count, tracked tumor mutation counts.

Stated time point: sample taken at primary tumor resection. These receptors are not linked to any known antigen. TCRdb reprocessed the 5' RACE reads with MiXCR, giving one entry per CDR3 protein. Counted here are several thousand distinct CDR3 sequences, 15% occurring once; the ten biggest clones make up 23%. The sample consisted of lung tumor tissue, taken at surgery. These receptors were collected from a female donor with early-stage non-small cell lung cancer.

By sample share, this clonotype is medium-sized. This beta chain turned up in a library designed for alpha chains; as an off-target read, its abundance says little. V usage is TRBV5-1 and J usage is TRBJ2-3, with D perhaps assigned TRBD1 or TRBD2 (5 bases each). V lost 4 bases and J lost 4, with 10 bases in between. Germline lookup yields CDR1 SGHRS and CDR2 YFSETQ. CDR3 size: 13 residues. The CDR3 bases are TGCGCCAGCAGCGACGGGGCCTCAGATACGCAGTATTTT. This codes for CASSDGASDTQYF.

The sample holds many counts of this clonotype. With the library built for alpha chains, this beta chain is off target and its frequency is not meaningful. The CDR3 region is CSARGGPDEQYF. The CDR3 coding sequence is TGCAGTGCTAGGGGGGGGCCGGACGAGCAGTACTTC. The chain carries TRBV20-1 and TRBJ2-7; perhaps TRBD2 as D (7 bases). The CDR3 runs 12 residues. Per the germline V gene, CDR1 is DFQATT and CDR2 is SNEGSKA (reference sequence). V was clipped by 3 bases and J by 5 bases, with 11 bases between them.

As regards this clonotype: With the library built for alpha chains, this beta chain is off target and its frequency is not meaningful. The rearrangement joins TRBV5-1 to TRBJ2-7, with D unclear. The CDR3 runs to 13 residues. Trimming pared 2 bases from V and 7 bases from J, leaving 13 bases between. Per the germline V gene, CDR1 is SGHRS and CDR2 is YFSETQ. CDR3 protein: CASSLDITGEQYF. In DNA form, the CDR3 reads TGCGCCAGCAGCTTAGACATCACCGGAGAGCAGTACTTC.

About this clonotype itself: Little can be read into the size of this beta chain, an off-target read in a library designed for alpha chains. The chain recombines TRBV20-1 with TRBJ2-1, with 8 bases matching TRBD1. Germline CDR1 is DFQATT and CDR2 is SNEGSKA (reference sequence). CDR3 size: 16 residues. V was clipped by 3 bases and J by 5 bases; unmatched bases: 12. CDR3 region: CSARGQGATDDNEQFF. For the CDR3, the DNA is TGCAGTGCTAGGGGGCAGGGGGCTACAGACGACAATGAGCAGTTCTTC.

This clonotype was found many times. As an off-target read in a library built for alpha chains, this beta chain has a frequency of little significance. The gene calls are TRBV29-1 and TRBJ2-5; 9 bases fit TRBD1. The germline V gene has CDR1 SQVTM and CDR2 ANQGSEA. J gave up 4 bases and V 6 bases, and 6 bases lay outside the gene matches. The CDR3 extends over 13 amino acids. The CDR3: CSVGTGRRETQYF. CDR3 sequence (DNA): TGCAGCGTCGGGACAGGGCGAAGAGAGACCCAGTACTTC.

This clonotype was seen at least ten times. The size of this beta chain means little, since it is a stray read in a library made for alpha chains. The chain employs TRBV16 and TRBJ1-1, with unresolved D. CDR1 is KGHSY, CDR2 FQNENV, per germline. V was clipped by 3 bases and J by 1 base, with 12 bases between them. The CDR3 loop spans 15 amino acids. The CDR3 reads CASSQHDKGNTEAFF. For the CDR3, the DNA is TGTGCCAGCAGCCAGCACGACAAAGGGAACACTGAAGCTTTCTTT.

By sample fraction, this clonotype is large (0.1 to 1%). This beta chain is a stray sequence in a library constructed for alpha chains; its clone size is not meaningful. V and J are TRBV18 and TRBJ2-4; D remains ambiguous. V was shortened by 4 bases and J by 6 bases, with 10 bases between the two germline ends. CDR1 and CDR2 from the germline V gene are KGHSH and LQKENI. The CDR3 is 13 amino acids. This CDR3 is CASSLGSLNIQYF. The CDR3 bases are TGTGCCAGCTCACTAGGCAGCCTAAACATTCAGTACTTC.

A word on this clonotype: Because the library targeted alpha chains, this beta chain is an off-target read whose size means little. The chain joins TRBV2 to TRBJ2-2; D is ambiguous. The CDR3 covers 10 residues. The V gene lost 8 bases and the J gene lost 7 bases, with 5 bases spanning the gap. CDR1 is SNHLY, CDR2 FYNNEI, per germline. CDR3 loop: CASGVGELFF. CDR3 coding DNA: TGTGCCAGCGGTGTCGGGGAGCTGTTTTTT.

This clonotype has ten or more counts. This beta chain is an off-target read within a library intended for alpha chains, so its frequency means little. This rearrangement joins TRBV28 to TRBJ2-5; a weak D match, TRBD1 (6 bases). V lost 4 bases and J lost 4, with 22 bases in between. Per the germline V gene, CDR1 is MDHEN and CDR2 is SYDVKM. This CDR3 is built from 17 residues. CDR3 sequence reads: CASSSFLQGPRGETQYF. The DNA of the CDR3 is TGTGCCAGCAGTTCCTTCCTACAGGGTCCTAGGGGAGAGACCCAGTACTTC.

At least ten counts were recorded for this clonotype. This beta chain came through as a stray read in a library set up for alpha chains, and its size says little. V gene TRBV4-2 combines with J gene TRBJ1-1; 9 nucleotides align to TRBD1. Per the germline V gene, CDR1 is LGHNA and CDR2 is YNFKEQ. The CDR3 spans 15 residues. Trimming at V came to 4 bases and at J to 1 base, leaving 4 bases not matched to a gene. The CDR3 region is CASSRAGQGNTEAFF. The CDR3 bases are TGTGCCAGCAGCCGGGCGGGACAGGGGAACACTGAAGCTTTCTTT.

This clonotype is labeled as medium-sized (0.01 to 0.1%). Found in a library prepared for alpha chains, this beta chain is an off-target read, and its abundance has little meaning. V gene TRBV29-1 combines with J gene TRBJ2-7; 7 nucleotides match TRBD2. The CDR3 extends over 12 amino acids. CDR1 is SQVTM, CDR2 ANQGSEA, per germline. J gave up 5 bases and V 6 bases, and 7 bases lay outside the gene matches. CDR3 DNA sequence: TGCAGCGTGAGACGGGGAGGGGACGAGCAGTACTTC. It translates to CSVRRGGDEQYF.

Worth noting for this clonotype: Found in a library prepared for alpha chains, this beta chain is an off-target read, and its abundance has little meaning. J is TRBJ1-5 and V is TRBV6-1; possible D gene TRBD1, 5 bases. CDR1 and CDR2 (germline): MNHNS, SASEGT. Trimming took off 1 base at V and 3 bases at J, with 13 bases between the two ends. The CDR3 is made up of 16 amino acids. As DNA, the CDR3 is TGTGCCAGCAGTGAAGGGTTCGGACAAACCAATCAGCCCCAGCATTTT. Protein product: CASSEGFGQTNQPQHF.

Judged by abundance, this clonotype is medium-sized. This beta chain lies outside the target of a library built for alpha chains; its clone size means little. The chain has TRBV5-8 and TRBJ1-5; tentative D call: TRBD1 (5 bases). CDR1 and CDR2 (germline): SGHTS, YDEGEE. Trimming left V 4 bases short and J 6 bases short, with 20 bases between. The CDR3 sequence is 16 residues long. The CDR3 loop reads CASSRRDQGPSQPQHF. CDR3 nucleotide sequence: TGTGCCAGCAGCCGCCGGGACCAAGGACCCAGTCAGCCCCAGCATTTT. Based on the CDR3 plus reference TRBV5-8 and TRBJ1-5, the full variable domain is EAGVTQSPTHLIKTRGQQATLRCSPISGHTSVYWYQQALGLGLQFLLWYDEGEERNRGNFPPRFSGRQFPNYSSELNVNALELEDSALYLCASSRRDQGPSQPQHFGDGTRLSIL.

Judged by abundance, this clonotype is medium-sized. This beta chain represents an off-target read in a library built for alpha chains; its size is of limited meaning. V gene TRBV7-2 combines with J gene TRBJ1-1; D unclear. The V end lost 5 bases, the J end lost 1 base, and 8 bases lay between the germline ends. The CDR3 covers 13 residues. Looked up from germline, CDR1 is SGHTA and CDR2 is FQGNSA. The CDR3: CASSQSRNTEAFF. The CDR3 bases are TGTGCCAGCAGCCAATCTAGGAACACTGAAGCTTTCTTT.